Listed below are T cell receptor beta chains from one sample, sequenced in a study of neurological immune-mediated disorders. TCRdb processed the 5' RACE reads anew with MiXCR; each CDR3 protein has one entry. Of 45,000 to 50,000 distinct CDR3 sequences in the sample, about a quarter were seen once. The sequencing input was PBMCs. These receptor sequences come from a woman between 65 and 79 years old in good health. The CDR3 runs from the conserved cysteine through the conserved F or W. Fields, in order: CDR3 length, clone size, V gene, D gene, J gene, CDR3 DNA, CDR3 protein. D genes are given only for firm matches. Where a row states a size, it is once, few, many or the class of an expanded clone; other rows omit it.

>15|.|TRBV5-1|.|TRBJ2-3
TGCGCCAGCAGCTTGGTCCCAGTGGGCATGGATACGCAGTATTTT
CASSLVPVGMDTQYF
>20|many|TRBV5-5|.|TRBJ1-4
TGTGCCAGCAGCAAGAGACACCCTTCTTCCGCAGGAGCAACTAATGAAAAACTGTTTTTT
CASSKRHPSSAGATNEKLFF
>15|few|TRBV5-1|TRBD1|TRBJ2-5
TGCGCCAGCAGCAGGGGACAGGGCGTACCGGAGACCCAGTACTTC
CASSRGQGVPETQYF
>15|many|TRBV12-3/TRBV12-4|.|TRBJ2-5
TGTGCCAGCAGTTTTATGCCGGGGCCCCAAGAGACCCAGTACTTC
CASSFMPGPQETQYF
>17|many|TRBV9|.|TRBJ2-1
TGTGCCAGCAGCGAGGGGGGTCCTATGAGCTCCTACAATGAGCAGTTCTTC
CASSEGGPMSSYNEQFF
>13|many|TRBV7-2|TRBD1|TRBJ2-4
TGTGCCAGCAGCTTTCGGGGGGACAGGGCAGTGGACTTC
CASSFRGDRAVDF
>12|many|TRBV7-2|.|TRBJ2-1
TGTGCCAGCAGCCCCTATTATGATGAGCAGTTCTTC
CASSPYYDEQFF
>12|many|TRBV28|.|TRBJ2-4
TGTGCCAGCAGCCCCTACTACATAACTCAGTACTTC
CASSPYYITQYF
>16|many|TRBV29-1|TRBD2|TRBJ2-1
TGCAGCGTCGGAAATGGAAGACTAGCGGGAGGGTTTCTCCAGTTCTTC
CSVGNGRLAGGFLQFF
>14|many|TRBV20-1|.|TRBJ2-5
TGCAGTGCTAGGAAGTCAGGGTCCCAAGAGACCCAGTACTTC
CSARKSGSQETQYF
>13|many|TRBV2|.|TRBJ1-3
TGTGCCAGCAGGACGGGGATGGGAAACACCATATATTTT
CASRTGMGNTIYF
>12|many|TRBV5-5|.|TRBJ2-2
TGTGCCAGCACCTCTCCGACCGGGGAGCTGTTTTTT
CASTSPTGELFF
>15|many|TRBV6-5|.|TRBJ1-1
TGTGCCAGCAGTTACTCGAGTATAGCGGACACTGAAGCTTTCTTT
CASSYSSIADTEAFF
>14|few|TRBV20-1|TRBD2|TRBJ2-7
TGCAGTGGTAGGGGACTAGCGGGTTCCTACGAGCAGTACTTC
CSGRGLAGSYEQYF
>15|medium-sized|TRBV11-2|.|TRBJ2-3
TGTGCCAGCAGCTTGGGACTCCCGACGGCAGATACGCAGTATTTT
CASSLGLPTADTQYF
>14|many|TRBV12-3/TRBV12-4|.|TRBJ2-6
TGTGCCAGCAGTTTCTCGTCCGGGGCCAACGTCCTGACTTTC
CASSFSSGANVLTF
>15|many|TRBV4-3|TRBD1|TRBJ2-7
TGCGCCAGCAGCCGGGCAGGGGGTGGCTCCTACGAGCAGTACTTC
CASSRAGGGSYEQYF
>13|many|TRBV20-1|.|TRBJ2-7
TGCAGTGCTAGACCTACAGGCCCGGGGGAGCAGTACTTC
CSARPTGPGEQYF
>13|few|TRBV19|.|TRBJ2-4
TGTGCCAGTAGAGACAGGGCCAAAAACATTCAGTACTTC
CASRDRAKNIQYF
>15|.|TRBV5-1|TRBD1|TRBJ1-1
TGCGCCAGCAGCACGGGGCAGGGGGCGCAGACTGAAGCTTTCTTT
CASSTGQGAQTEAFF
>16|.|TRBV10-3|TRBD2|TRBJ2-1
TGTGCCATCAGTGGGATGGGGCGGGAGGGTTACAATGAGCAGTTCTTC
CAISGMGREGYNEQFF
>15|many|TRBV15|TRBD2|TRBJ2-7
TGTGCCACCAGCACGGCCCGGGAGGGGGCCTACGAGCAGTACTTC
CATSTAREGAYEQYF
>15|many|TRBV5-1|TRBD2|TRBJ2-1
TGCGCCAGCAGCTTGGCAAGCCCGGGGGGGGGTGAGCAGTTCTTC
CASSLASPGGGEQFF
>16|many|TRBV4-3|.|TRBJ1-3
TGCGCCAGCAGCCAAGATCGCCCTCAACCCGGAAACACCATATATTTT
CASSQDRPQPGNTIYF
>14|many|TRBV5-1|.|TRBJ2-7
TGCGCCAGCAGCTTACAGACTACCACCTACGAGCAGTACTTC
CASSLQTTTYEQYF
>15|few|TRBV6-2/TRBV6-3|.|TRBJ1-5
TGTGCCAGCAGACATTGGACACCCAGCAATCAGCCCCAGCATTTT
CASRHWTPSNQPQHF
>14|many|TRBV27|.|TRBJ1-3
TGTGCCAGCAGTTTGCAGGGCACTGGAAACACCATATATTTT
CASSLQGTGNTIYF
>13|.|TRBV7-2|.|TRBJ2-5
TGTGCCAGCAGCTTGGGGCAGGGAGGGACCCAGTACTTC
CASSLGQGGTQYF
>13|.|TRBV5-1|.|TRBJ1-3
TGCGCCAGCAGCTTGGAAGGTGCAAACACCATATATTTT
CASSLEGANTIYF
>13|many|TRBV20-1|.|TRBJ1-2
TGCAGTGCCGCCTCCGGGACAATTGGTGGCTACACCTTC
CSAASGTIGGYTF
>13|.|TRBV25-1|.|TRBJ2-7
TGTGCCAGCAGGGGTAGTACCTCCTACGAGCAGTACTTC
CASRGSTSYEQYF